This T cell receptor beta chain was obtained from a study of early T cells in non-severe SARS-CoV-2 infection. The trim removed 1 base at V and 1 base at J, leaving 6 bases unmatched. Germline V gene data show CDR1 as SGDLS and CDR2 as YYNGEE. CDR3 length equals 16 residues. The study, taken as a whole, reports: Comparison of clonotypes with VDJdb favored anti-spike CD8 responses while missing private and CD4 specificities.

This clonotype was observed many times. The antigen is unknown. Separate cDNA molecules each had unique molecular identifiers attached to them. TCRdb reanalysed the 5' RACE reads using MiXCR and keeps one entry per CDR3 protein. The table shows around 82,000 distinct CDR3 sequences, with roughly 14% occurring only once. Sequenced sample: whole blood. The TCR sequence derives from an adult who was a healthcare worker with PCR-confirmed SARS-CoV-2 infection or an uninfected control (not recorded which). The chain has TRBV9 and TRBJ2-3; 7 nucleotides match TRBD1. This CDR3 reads CASSVTRTGGTDTQYF. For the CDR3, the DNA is TGTGCCAGCAGCGTAACCAGGACAGGCGGCACAGATACGCAGTATTTT.